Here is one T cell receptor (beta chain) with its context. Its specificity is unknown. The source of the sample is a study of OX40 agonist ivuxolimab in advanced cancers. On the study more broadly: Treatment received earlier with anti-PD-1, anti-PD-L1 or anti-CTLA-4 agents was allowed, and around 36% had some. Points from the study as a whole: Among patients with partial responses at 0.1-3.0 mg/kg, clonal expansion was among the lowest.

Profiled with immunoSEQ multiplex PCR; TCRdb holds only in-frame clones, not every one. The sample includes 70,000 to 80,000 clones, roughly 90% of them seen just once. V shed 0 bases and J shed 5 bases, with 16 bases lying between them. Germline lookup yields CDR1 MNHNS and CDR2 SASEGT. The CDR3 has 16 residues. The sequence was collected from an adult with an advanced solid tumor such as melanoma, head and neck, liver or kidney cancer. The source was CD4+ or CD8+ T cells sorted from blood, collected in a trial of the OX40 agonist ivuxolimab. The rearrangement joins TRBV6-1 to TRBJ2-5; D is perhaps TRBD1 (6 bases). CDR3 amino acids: CASSEAGLWQGETQYF. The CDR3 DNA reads TGTGCCAGCAGTGAAGCCGGGCTCTGGCAGGGGGAGACCCAGTACTTC.